This is a list of T cell receptor beta chains from one sample in a study of T cell responses to AZD1222 COVID-19 vaccine. The method was immunoSEQ multiplex PCR; TCRdb's version includes in-frame clones alone and lacks a portion of them. This table holds about 130,000 clones, over 80% found once. This sample comprised peripheral blood, obtained on day 0 of AZD1222 vaccination. The receptors were gathered from an adult in good health. The CDR3 runs from the conserved cysteine through the conserved F or W. The order of the fields is clone size, J gene, D gene, V gene, CDR3 protein, CDR3 DNA. D genes are given only for firm matches. A row's size may be missing; if present it is once, few, many or a size class.

once TRBJ2-3 TRBD2 TRBV9 CASSAGLAGADTQYF TGTGCCAGCAGCGCCGGACTAGCGGGAGCAGATACGCAGTATTTT
. TRBJ1-6 TRBD1 TRBV27 CASRLGQGNSPLHF TGTGCCAGCAGATTAGGACAGGGAAATTCACCCCTCCACTTT
. TRBJ1-5 TRBD1 TRBV10-3 CAISEAGTANQPQHF TGTGCCATCAGTGAGGCCGGGACAGCCAATCAGCCCCAGCATTTT
. TRBJ2-1 . TRBV5-1 CASSMSGIISYNEQFF TGCGCCAGCAGTATGTCCGGGATCATCTCCTACAATGAGCAGTTCTTC
few TRBJ1-1 TRBD1 TRBV28 CASSPTGAREAFF TGTGCCAGCAGCCCAACAGGGGCCCGTGAAGCTTTCTTT
. TRBJ2-5 TRBD2 TRBV5-1 CASSLLLAGGETQYF TGCGCCAGCAGCTTATTACTAGCGGGGGGAGAGACCCAGTACTTC
. TRBJ1-1 . TRBV18 CASFGSGDTEAFF TGTGCCAGCTTTGGCAGTGGGGACACTGAAGCTTTCTTT
. TRBJ1-1 . TRBV9 CASSDGTGKAFF TGTGCCAGCAGCGATGGGACCGGCAAAGCTTTCTTT
. TRBJ2-7 . TRBV18 CASSPAGQSSYEQYF TGTGCCAGCTCACCAGCGGGACAGAGCTCCTACGAGCAGTACTTC
. TRBJ2-1 . TRBV27 CASSFFSNGEQFF TGTGCCAGCAGTTTTTTTAGCAACGGTGAGCAGTTCTTC
. TRBJ2-3 TRBD2 TRBV5-6 CASSSLAGNTDTQYF TGTGCCAGCAGCTCGTTAGCGGGGAACACAGATACGCAGTATTTT
. TRBJ2-6 . TRBV19 CASSIDGGDVGANVLTF TGTGCCAGTAGTATAGATGGTGGGGATGTGGGGGCCAACGTCCTGACTTTC
. TRBJ1-1 . TRBV7-9 CASSPRLGGPTEAFF TGTGCCAGCAGCCCCCGGTTGGGGGGGCCAACTGAAGCTTTCTTT
. TRBJ2-3 TRBD2 TRBV9 CASSVGVSGAKDTQYF TGTGCCAGCAGCGTAGGGGTTAGCGGGGCTAAAGATACGCAGTATTTT
. TRBJ2-2 . TRBV4-2 CASSQEGQLDGELFF TGTGCCAGCAGCCAAGAAGGACAGTTGGACGGGGAGCTGTTTTTT
. TRBJ2-7 . TRBV5-4 CASRAGTTAYEQYF TGTGCCAGCAGAGCCGGGACGACCGCCTACGAGCAGTACTTC
. TRBJ1-5 TRBD1 TRBV28 CASSSSRGLLGNQPQHF TGTGCCAGCAGTTCCTCCAGGGGGCTATTAGGCAATCAGCCCCAGCATTTT
. TRBJ1-5 . TRBV7-8 CASSLAGVSNQPQHF TGTGCCAGCAGCTTAGCGGGAGTTAGCAATCAGCCCCAGCATTTT
. TRBJ1-2 TRBD1 TRBV7-9 CASSLVGDRAYYGYTF TGTGCCAGCAGCTTAGTAGGTGACAGGGCTTACTATGGCTACACCTTC
once TRBJ1-2 . TRBV11-3 CASSSGGRGWGYTF TGTGCCAGCAGCTCTGGGGGCAGGGGCTGGGGCTACACCTTC
. TRBJ1-5 . TRBV4-1 CASSQRDGGIHQPQHF TGCGCCAGCAGCCAGAGGGACGGAGGGATTCATCAGCCCCAGCATTTT
. TRBJ1-4 . TRBV7-9 CASRGHQEFATNEKLFF TGTGCCAGCCGCGGGCACCAGGAATTTGCAACTAATGAAAAACTGTTTTTT